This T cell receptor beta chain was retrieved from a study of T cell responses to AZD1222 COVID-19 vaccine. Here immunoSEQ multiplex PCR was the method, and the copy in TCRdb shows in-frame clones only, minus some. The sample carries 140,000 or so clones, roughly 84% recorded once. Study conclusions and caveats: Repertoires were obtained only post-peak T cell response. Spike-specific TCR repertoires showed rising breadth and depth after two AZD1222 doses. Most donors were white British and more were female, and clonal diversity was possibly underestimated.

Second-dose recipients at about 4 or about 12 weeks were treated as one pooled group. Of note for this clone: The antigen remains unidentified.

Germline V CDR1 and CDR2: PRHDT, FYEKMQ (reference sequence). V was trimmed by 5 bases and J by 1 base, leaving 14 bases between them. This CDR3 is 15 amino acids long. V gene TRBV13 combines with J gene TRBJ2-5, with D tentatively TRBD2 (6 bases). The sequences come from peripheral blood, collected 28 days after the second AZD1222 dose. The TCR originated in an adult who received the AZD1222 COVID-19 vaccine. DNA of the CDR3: TGTGCCAGCAGCGCTCGGGCGGGGCCCCAAGAGACCCAGTACTTC. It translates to CASSARAGPQETQYF.